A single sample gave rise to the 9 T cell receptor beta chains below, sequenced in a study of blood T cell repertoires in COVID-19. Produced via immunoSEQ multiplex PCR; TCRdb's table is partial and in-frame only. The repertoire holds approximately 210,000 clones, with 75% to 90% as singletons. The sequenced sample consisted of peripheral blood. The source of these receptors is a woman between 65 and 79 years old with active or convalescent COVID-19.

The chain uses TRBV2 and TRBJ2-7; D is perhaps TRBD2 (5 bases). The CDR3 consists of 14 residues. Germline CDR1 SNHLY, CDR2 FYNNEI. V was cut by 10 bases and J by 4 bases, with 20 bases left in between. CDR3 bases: TGTGCCACCCGGGATTTTGGGGAGCGGTACGAGCAGTACTTC. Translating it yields CATRDFGERYEQYF.

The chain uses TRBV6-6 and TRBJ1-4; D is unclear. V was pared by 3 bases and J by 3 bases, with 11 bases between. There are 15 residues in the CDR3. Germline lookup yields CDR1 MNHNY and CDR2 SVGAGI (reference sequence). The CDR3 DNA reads TGTGCCAGCAGTTATCTTGGGCAGTCTAATGAAAAACTGTTTTTT. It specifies CASSYLGQSNEKLFF.

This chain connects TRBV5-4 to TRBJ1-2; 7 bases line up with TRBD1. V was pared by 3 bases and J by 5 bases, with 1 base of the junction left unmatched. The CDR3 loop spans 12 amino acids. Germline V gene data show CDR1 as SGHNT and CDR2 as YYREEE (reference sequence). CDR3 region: CASSWGQYGYTF. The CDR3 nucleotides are TGTGCCAGCAGCTGGGGACAGTATGGCTACACCTTC.

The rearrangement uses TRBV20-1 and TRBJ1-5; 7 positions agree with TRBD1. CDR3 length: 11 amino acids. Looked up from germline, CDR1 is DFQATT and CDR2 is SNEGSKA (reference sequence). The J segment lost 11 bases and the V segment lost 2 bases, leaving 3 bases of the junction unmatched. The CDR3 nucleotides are TGCAGTGCTAGACCCGGGACAGCCCAGCATTTT. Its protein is CSARPGTAQHF.

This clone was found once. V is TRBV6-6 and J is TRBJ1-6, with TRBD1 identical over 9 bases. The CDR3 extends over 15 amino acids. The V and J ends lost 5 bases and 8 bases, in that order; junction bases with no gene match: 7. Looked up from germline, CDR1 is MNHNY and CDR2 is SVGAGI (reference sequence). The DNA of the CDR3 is TGTGCCAGCAGTCCCGGGACAGGGAGGTATTCACCCCTCCACTTT. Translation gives CASSPGTGRYSPLHF.

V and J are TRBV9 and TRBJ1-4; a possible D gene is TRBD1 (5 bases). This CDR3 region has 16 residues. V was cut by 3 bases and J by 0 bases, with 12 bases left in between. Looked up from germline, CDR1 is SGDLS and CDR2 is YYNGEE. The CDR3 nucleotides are TGTGCCAGCAGCGCAGGGATTACGGCAACTAATGAAAAACTGTTTTTT. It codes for CASSAGITATNEKLFF.

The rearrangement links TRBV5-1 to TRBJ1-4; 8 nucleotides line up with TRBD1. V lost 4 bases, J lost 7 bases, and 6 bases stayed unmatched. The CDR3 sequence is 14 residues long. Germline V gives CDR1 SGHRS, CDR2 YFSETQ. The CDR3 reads CASSDPDRVEKLFF. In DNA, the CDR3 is TGCGCCAGCAGCGACCCGGACAGGGTTGAAAAACTGTTTTTT.

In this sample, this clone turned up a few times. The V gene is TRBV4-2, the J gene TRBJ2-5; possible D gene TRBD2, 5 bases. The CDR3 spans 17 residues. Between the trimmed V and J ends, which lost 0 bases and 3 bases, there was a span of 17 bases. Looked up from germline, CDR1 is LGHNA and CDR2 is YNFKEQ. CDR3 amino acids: CASSQDMSAGGEETQYF. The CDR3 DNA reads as TGTGCCAGCAGCCAAGACATGTCGGCGGGTGGGGAAGAGACCCAGTACTTC.

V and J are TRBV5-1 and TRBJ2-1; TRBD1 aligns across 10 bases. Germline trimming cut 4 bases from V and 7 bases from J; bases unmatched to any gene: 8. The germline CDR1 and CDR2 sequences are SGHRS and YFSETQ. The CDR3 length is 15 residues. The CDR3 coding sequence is TGCGCCAGCAGCGGGACCTGGACAGGGGGAAATGAGCAGTTCTTC. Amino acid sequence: CASSGTWTGGNEQFF.